This section outlines one T cell receptor (beta chain) sequence together with its context. Its cognate antigen is unknown. TCRdb's table, derived via immunoSEQ multiplex PCR, lists solely in-frame clones and lacks some. Of 100,000 or so clones listed, about 83% are singletons. These data come from a study of T cell responses to AZD1222 COVID-19 vaccine. The V gene lost 1 base and the J gene lost 0 bases, with 9 bases spanning the gap. The germline V gene encodes CDR1 LGHDT and CDR2 YNNKEL (reference sequence). The CDR3 contains 15 residues. General observations from the study: Following two doses of AZD1222, Spike-specific TCR breadth and depth rose. Donors, mostly white British, included more females; clonal diversity was possibly underestimated. No day 14 peak samples; only post-peak repertoires were characterized.

The source material was peripheral blood, sampled on day 0 of AZD1222 vaccination. This sequence joins TRBV3-1 (or the pseudogene TRBV3-2) and TRBJ1-1, with D possibly matching TRBD1 (5 bases). This receptor was taken from an adult in good health. Here the CDR3 reads CASSQGGTVNTEAFF. The CDR3 DNA is TGTGCCAGCAGCCAAGGAGGGACGGTGAACACTGAAGCTTTCTTT.